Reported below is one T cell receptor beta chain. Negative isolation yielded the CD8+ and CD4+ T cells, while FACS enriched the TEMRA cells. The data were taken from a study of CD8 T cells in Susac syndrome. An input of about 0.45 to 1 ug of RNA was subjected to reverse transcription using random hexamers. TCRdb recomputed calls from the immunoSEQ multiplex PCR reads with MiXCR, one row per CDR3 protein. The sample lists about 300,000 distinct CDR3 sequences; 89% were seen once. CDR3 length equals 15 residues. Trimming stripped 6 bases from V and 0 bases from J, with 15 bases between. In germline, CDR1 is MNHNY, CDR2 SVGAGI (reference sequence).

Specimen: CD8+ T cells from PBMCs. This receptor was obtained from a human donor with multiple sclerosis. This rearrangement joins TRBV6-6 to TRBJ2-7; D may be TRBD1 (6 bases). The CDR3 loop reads CASSSDSKSSYEQYF. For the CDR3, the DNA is TGTGCCAGCAGCTCGGACAGTAAGAGCTCCTACGAGCAGTACTTC.